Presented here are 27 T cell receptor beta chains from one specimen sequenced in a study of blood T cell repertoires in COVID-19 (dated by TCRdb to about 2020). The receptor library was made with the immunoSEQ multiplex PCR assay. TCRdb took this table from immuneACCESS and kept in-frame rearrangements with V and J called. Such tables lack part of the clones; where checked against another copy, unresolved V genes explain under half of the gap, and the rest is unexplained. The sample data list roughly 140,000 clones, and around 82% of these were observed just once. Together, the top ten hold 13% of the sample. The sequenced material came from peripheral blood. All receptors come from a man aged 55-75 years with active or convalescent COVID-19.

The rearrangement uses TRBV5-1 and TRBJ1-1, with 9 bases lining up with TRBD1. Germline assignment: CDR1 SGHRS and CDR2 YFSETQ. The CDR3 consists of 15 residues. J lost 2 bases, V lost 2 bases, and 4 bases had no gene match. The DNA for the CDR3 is TGCGCCAGCAGCTTCGGGGACAGGGTTAACACTGAAGCTTTCTTT. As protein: CASSFGDRVNTEAFF.

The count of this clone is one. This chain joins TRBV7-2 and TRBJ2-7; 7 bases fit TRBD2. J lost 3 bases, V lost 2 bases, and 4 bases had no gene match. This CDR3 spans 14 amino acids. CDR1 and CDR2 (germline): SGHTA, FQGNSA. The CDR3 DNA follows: TGTGCCAGCAGCTTACGGGACTACGGCTACGAGCAGTACTTC. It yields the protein CASSLRDYGYEQYF.

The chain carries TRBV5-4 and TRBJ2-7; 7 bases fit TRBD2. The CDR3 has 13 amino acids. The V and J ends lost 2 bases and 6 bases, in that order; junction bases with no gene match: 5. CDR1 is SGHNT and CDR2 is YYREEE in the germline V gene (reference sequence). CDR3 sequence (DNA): TGTGCCAGCAGCTTCGGGCGGGGGATCGAGCAGTACTTC. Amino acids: CASSFGRGIEQYF.

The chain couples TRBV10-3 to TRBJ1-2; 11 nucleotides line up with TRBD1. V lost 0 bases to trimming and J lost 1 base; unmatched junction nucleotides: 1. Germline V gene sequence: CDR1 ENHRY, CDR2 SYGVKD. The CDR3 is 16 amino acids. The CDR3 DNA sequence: TGTGCCATCAGTGAGTCGGACAGGGGGCTTAACTATGGCTACACCTTC. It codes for CAISESDRGLNYGYTF.

The DNA for the CDR3 is TGTGCCAGCAGTTTACTTAGTGGAGGGGGCATTTTTCAGCCCCAGCATTTT. This encodes CASSLLSGGGIFQPQHF. This chain joins TRBV27 and TRBJ1-5; 7 bases align to TRBD1. The germline gives CDR1 MNHEY, CDR2 SMNVEV (reference sequence). The CDR3 loop spans 17 amino acids. V gave up 2 bases and J gave up 6 bases; unmatched junction bases: 13.

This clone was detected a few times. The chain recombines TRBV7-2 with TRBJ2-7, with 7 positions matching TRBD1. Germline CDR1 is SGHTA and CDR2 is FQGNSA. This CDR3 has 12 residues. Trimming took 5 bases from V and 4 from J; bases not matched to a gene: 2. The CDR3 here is CASSLQGYEQYF. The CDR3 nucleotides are TGTGCCAGCAGCCTACAGGGGTACGAGCAGTACTTC.

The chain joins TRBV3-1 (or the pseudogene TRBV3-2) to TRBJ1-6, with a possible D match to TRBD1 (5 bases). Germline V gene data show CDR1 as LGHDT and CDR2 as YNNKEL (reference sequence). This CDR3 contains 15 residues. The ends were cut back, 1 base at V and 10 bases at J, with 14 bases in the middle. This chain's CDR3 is CASSQVDSGGSPLHF. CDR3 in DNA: TGTGCCAGCAGCCAAGTTGACTCCGGGGGATCACCCCTCCACTTT.

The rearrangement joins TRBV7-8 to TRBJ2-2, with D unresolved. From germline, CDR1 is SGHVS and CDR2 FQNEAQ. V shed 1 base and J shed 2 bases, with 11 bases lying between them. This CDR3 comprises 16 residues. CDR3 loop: CASSLGAGFNTGELFF. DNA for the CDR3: TGTGCCAGCAGCTTAGGGGCCGGATTTAACACCGGGGAGCTGTTTTTT.

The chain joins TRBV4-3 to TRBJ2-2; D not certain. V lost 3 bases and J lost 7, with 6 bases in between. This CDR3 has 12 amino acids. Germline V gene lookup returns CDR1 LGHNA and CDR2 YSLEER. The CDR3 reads CASSHPGGELFF. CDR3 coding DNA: TGCGCCAGCAGCCACCCCGGCGGGGAGCTGTTTTTT.

The CDR3 reads CASSLIQGMDTEAFF. In DNA form, the CDR3 reads TGCGCCAGCAGCTTAATACAGGGGATGGACACTGAAGCTTTCTTT. The chain combines TRBV5-1 with TRBJ1-1; TRBD1 aligns across 7 bases. Unmatched junction bases numbered 7, after V lost 2 bases and J lost 3 bases. There are 15 residues in the CDR3. Germline CDR1 SGHRS, CDR2 YFSETQ.

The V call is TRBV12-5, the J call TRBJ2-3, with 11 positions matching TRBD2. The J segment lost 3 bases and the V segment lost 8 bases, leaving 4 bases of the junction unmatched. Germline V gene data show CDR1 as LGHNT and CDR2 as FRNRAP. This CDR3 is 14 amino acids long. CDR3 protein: CASRIAGGTDTQYF. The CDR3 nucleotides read TGTGCTAGTAGGATAGCGGGAGGGACAGATACGCAGTATTTT.

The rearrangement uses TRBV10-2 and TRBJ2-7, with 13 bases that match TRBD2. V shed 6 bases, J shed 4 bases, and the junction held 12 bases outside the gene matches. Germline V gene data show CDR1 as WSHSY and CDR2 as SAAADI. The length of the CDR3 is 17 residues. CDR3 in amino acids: CASSRTSGRSSGYEQYF. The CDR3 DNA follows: TGCGCCAGCAGCCGGACTAGCGGGAGAAGTTCGGGTTACGAGCAGTACTTC.

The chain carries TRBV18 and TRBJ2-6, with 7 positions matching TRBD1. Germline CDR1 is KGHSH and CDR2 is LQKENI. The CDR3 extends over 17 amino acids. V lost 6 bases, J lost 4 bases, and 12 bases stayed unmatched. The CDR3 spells CASSLYTGESGANVLTF. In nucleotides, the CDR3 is TGTGCCAGCTCGCTCTATACAGGGGAATCCGGGGCCAACGTCCTGACTTTC.

This chain's CDR3 is CASSLQGVYGYTF. The CDR3, as DNA: TGTGCCAGCAGCTTGCAGGGGGTCTATGGCTACACCTTC. The V call is TRBV5-6, the J call TRBJ1-2; 7 nucleotides match TRBD1. Germline V gene lookup returns CDR1 SGHDT and CDR2 YYEEEE. CDR3 size: 13 residues. J gave up 4 bases and V 1 base, and 1 base lay outside the gene matches.

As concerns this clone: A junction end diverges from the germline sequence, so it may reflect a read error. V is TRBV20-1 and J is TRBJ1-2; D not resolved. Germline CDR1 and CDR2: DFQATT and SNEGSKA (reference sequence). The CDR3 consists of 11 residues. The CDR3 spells CSARDRQFHHF. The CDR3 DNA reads TGCAGTGCTAGAGATCGTCAGTTCCACCACTTC.

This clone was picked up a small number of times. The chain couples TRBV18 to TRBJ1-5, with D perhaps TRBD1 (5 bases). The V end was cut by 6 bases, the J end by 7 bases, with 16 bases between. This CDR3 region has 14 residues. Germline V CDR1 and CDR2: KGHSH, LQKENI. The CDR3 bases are TGTGCCAGCTCGGGCGGGACGGCCAACCAGCCCCAGCATTTT. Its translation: CASSGGTANQPQHF.

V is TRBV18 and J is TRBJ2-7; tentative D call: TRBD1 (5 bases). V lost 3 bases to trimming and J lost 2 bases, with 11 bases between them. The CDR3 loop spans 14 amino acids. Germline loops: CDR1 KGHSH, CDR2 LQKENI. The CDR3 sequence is CASSPDAGPYEQYF. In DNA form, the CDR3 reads TGTGCCAGCTCACCGGACGCAGGGCCCTACGAGCAGTACTTC.

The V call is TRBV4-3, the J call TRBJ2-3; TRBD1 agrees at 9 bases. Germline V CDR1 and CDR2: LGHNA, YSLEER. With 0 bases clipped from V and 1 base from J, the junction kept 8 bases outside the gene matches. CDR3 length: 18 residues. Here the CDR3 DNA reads TGCGCCAGCAGCCAAGATCAGTCTTGGGACAGGGGCACAGATACGCAGTATTTT. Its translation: CASSQDQSWDRGTDTQYF.

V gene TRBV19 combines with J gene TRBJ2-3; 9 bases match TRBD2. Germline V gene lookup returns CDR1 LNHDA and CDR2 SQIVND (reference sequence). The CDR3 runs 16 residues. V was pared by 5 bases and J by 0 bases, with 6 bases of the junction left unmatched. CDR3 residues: CASSGTSHPSTDTQYF. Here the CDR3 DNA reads TGTGCCAGTAGTGGGACTAGCCATCCTAGCACAGATACGCAGTATTTT.

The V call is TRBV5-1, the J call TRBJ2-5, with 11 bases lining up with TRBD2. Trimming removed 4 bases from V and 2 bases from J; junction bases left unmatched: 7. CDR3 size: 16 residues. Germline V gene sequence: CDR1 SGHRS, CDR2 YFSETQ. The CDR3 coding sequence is TGCGCCAGCAGCCAACCCCGGACTAGCGGGCAAGAGACCCAGTACTTC. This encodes CASSQPRTSGQETQYF.

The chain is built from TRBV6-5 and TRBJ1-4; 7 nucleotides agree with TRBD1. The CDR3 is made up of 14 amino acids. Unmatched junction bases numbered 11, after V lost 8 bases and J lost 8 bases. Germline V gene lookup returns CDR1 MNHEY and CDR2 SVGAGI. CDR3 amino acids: CASLRRGLGEKLFF. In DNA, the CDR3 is TGTGCCAGCCTCCGGAGGGGGCTGGGGGAAAAACTGTTTTTT.

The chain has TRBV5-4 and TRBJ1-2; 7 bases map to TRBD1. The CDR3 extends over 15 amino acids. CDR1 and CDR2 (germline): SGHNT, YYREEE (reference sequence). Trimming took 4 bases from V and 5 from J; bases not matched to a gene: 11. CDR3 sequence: CASSPPGQRVYGYTF. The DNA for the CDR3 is TGTGCCAGCAGCCCCCCGGGACAGAGGGTGTATGGCTACACCTTC.

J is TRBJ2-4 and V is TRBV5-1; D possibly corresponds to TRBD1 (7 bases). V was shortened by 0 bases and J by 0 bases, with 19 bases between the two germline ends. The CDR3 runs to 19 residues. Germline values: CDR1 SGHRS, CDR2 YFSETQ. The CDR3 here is CASSLGTGDGGLAKNIQYF. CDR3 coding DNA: TGCGCCAGCAGCTTGGGGACAGGTGACGGGGGATTAGCCAAAAACATTCAGTACTTC.

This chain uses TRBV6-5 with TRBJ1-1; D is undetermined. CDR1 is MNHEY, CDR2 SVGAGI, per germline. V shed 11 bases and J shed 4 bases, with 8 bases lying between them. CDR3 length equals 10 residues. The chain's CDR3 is CAGEGTEAFF. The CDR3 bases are TGTGCCGGGGAGGGCACTGAAGCTTTCTTT.

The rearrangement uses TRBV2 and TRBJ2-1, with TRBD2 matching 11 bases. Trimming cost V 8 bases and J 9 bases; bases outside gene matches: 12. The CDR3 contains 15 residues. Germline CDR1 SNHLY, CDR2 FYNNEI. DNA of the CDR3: TGTGCCAGCCTTACTAGCGGGAGTGGATCGGGTGAGCAGTTCTTC. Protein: CASLTSGSGSGEQFF.

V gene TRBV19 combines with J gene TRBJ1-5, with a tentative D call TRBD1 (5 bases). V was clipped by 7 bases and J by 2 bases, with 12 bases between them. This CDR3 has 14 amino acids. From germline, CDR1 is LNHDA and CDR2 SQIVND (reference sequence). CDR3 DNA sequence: TGTGCCAGTACAGGGAGGCCGGGCAATCAGCCCCAGCATTTT. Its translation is CASTGRPGNQPQHF. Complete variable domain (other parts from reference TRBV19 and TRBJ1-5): DGGITQSPKYLFRKEGQNVTLSCEQNLNHDAMYWYRQDPGQGLRLIYYSQIVNDFQKGDIAEGYSVSREKKESFPLTVTSAQKNPTAFYLCASTGRPGNQPQHFGDGTRLSIL.

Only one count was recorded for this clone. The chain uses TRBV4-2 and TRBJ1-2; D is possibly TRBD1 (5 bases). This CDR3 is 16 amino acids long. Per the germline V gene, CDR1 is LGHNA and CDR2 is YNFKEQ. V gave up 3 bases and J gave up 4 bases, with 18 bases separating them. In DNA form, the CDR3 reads TGTGCCAGCAGCCAGTCGACAGCTATAAAGGGCTATGGCTACACCTTC. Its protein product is CASSQSTAIKGYGYTF.